This entry concerns a single TCR beta chain. This record belongs to a study of long-term antiretroviral therapy in people with HIV. Study information: It was about a decade before the 2015 immediate-ART recommendation that the earliest samples were taken.

The study drew at least one pre-ART and at least two post-ART PBMC samples from every donor. V was cut by 3 bases and J by 0 bases, with 8 bases left in between. The CDR3 runs 14 residues. The germline gives CDR1 MNHEY, CDR2 SMNVEV (reference sequence). The libraries were made with immunoSEQ v3.0 at survey level. Only in-frame clones appear in the TCRdb table, and some are missing; sequencing was by immunoSEQ multiplex PCR. The sample carries about 40,000 clones, 75% to 90% recorded once. This rearrangement joins TRBV27 to TRBJ1-1; D gene unclear. The specimen was unsorted PBMCs, collected 1 year after starting antiretroviral therapy. This sequence was found in a man aged 18-30 years with HIV. Here the CDR3 DNA reads TGTGCCAGCAGTTTGAACGGATTGAACACTGAAGCTTTCTTT. It yields the protein CASSLNGLNTEAFF.